The entry below describes one TCR beta chain. Its antigen remains undetermined. Base qualities were left out, and no much larger clone turns up one base away. The data stem from a study of T-cell reconstitution after alpha-beta-depleted transplantation in children (dated by TCRdb to about 2016). Some background on the complete study: Using TCR repertoire profiling, the study followed T-cell immune reconstitution in a quantitative way in children after TCRalphabeta/CD19-depleted allogeneic hematopoietic cell transplantation. Results the study describes overall, beyond this receptor: In some patients, the high TCRbeta diversity seen at day 60 was put down to recipient T cells and intrathymic progenitors that had survived conditioning. The frequencies of hyperexpanded clones fell over the following months, and after one year, T-cell counts and TCRbeta diversity were mostly attributed to newly produced T cells. About two months after transplant, the apparently early recovery of alphabetaT-cell counts reportedly depended on just several hundred clones that had expanded rapidly and came from non-depleted graft cells.

The CDR3 runs 16 amino acids, cysteine and phenylalanine included. The read is trimmed to its CDR3 DNA, 48 bases read in frame from base 1. V gives up 3 bases and J gives up 0 bases, and the segment between their germline ends measures 12 bases. The sample's treatment or condition, from its label and the paper: allogeneic hematopoietic cell transplantation with graft depleted of TCRalphabeta T cells and CD19 B cells. Transplant recipients were children who received TCRalphabeta/CD19-depleted allogeneic hematopoietic cell grafts. The protocol used for the library was PCR. The listed sequencing device is Illumina HiSeq 2500. TCR libraries were prepared with molecular barcoding, using unique molecular identifiers to normalize TCRbeta repertoire quantification. Through fastp at Q25 and MiXCR, TCRdb rebuilt clones from the public reads, retaining in-frame beta chains. Entries that share a CDR3 protein sequence are merged under the most common genes and DNA. The sample table records hundreds of thousands of distinct CDR3 sequences; 15% to 20% of these occur just once. The top ten hold about 41% of the sample.

The source is a male patient between 2 and 15 years old who had a stem cell transplant for acute lymphoblastic leukemia, so the T cells may come from the graft donor. The sequence is built from TRBV12-3 or TRBV12-4 and TRBJ2-1, with an unclear D gene assignment. Sequences were derived from PBMCs, mostly from graft donor cells, sampled 360 days after TCRalphabeta/CD19-depleted stem cell transplant. The DNA reads TGTGCCAGCAGTTTGGCACTTTTGAGCTCCTACAATGAGCAGTTCTTC. It specifies CASSLALLSSYNEQFF.